The clone carrying this T cell receptor (delta chain) was picked up a small number of times. TCRdb's protein, taken from a much larger clone, differs from this DNA's translation at residue 4, likely owing to a read error; the protein displayed comes from the DNA. CDR3 length: 19 amino acids. Per the germline V gene, CDR1 is TSWWSYY and CDR2 is QGS. This sample was included in a study of γδ T cells in repeated Plasmodium falciparum infection. Gammadelta T cells were flow-sorted from PBMC into Vgamma9/Vdelta2+ and Vdelta2-negative populations for bulk analysis. TCRdb reprocessed the multiplex PCR reads through CATT. The sample shows 75,000 to 95,000 delta-chain clones, 0.9% to 1% of them seen only once.

The genes are TRDV1 and TRDJ1; D might be TRDD3 (7 bases). TCRdb records no J gene; here it was assigned by comparing the DNA to germline. The sample taken for sequencing was gamma-delta T cells from blood. The source is a pool of human donors (malaria-infected and uninfected, not separated). CDR3 residues: CALREEVLRAWGLEVKLIF. CDR3 coding DNA: TGTGCTCTTAGGGAAGAAGTCCTACGGGCCTGGGGGCTTGAAGTTAAACTCATCTTT.